This passage covers 16 T cell receptor beta chains from one sample sequenced in a study of cytomegalovirus exposure and HLA in healthy donors (TCRdb year 2017). To prepare the library, the immunoSEQ multiplex PCR assay was applied. A mixture of 60 forward primers for TCR Vbeta segments and 13 reverse primers for TCR Jbeta segments was used in the multiplex PCR. TCRdb limited this immuneACCESS table to in-frame rearrangements with V and J called. A share of clones is missing; checked studies link under half to unresolved V genes, and the rest is unexplained. This sample gives under 200,000 clones in total; around four fifths of them show up just once. Roughly 7% of the sample belongs to the ten largest clones. The sample consisted of PBMCs. These receptors were obtained from a male donor in good health and CMV-seropositive.

The chain links TRBV27 to TRBJ1-2; D call uncertain. CDR3 length equals 11 residues. CDR1 is MNHEY, CDR2 SMNVEV, per germline (reference sequence). Trimming pared 7 bases from V and 8 bases from J, leaving 11 bases between. The CDR3 sequence: CASKSWLGYTF. CDR3 bases: TGTGCCAGCAAGAGCTGGTTAGGCTACACCTTC.

This clone was seen once. V usage is TRBV9 and J usage is TRBJ2-5, with TRBD2 matching over 9 bases. With V trimmed by 0 bases and J by 1 base, 4 bases remained unmatched. Germline lookup yields CDR1 SGDLS and CDR2 YYNGEE. The CDR3 is made up of 16 amino acids. The CDR3 loop is CASSVGGSGGQETQYF. DNA for the CDR3: TGTGCCAGCAGCGTAGGCGGTAGCGGGGGCCAAGAGACCCAGTACTTC.

A few counts support this clone. The V call is TRBV5-6, the J call TRBJ1-3, with 12 nucleotides matching TRBD1. V lost 6 bases and J lost 0; bases outside the gene matches: 10. This CDR3 spans 18 amino acids. Germline assignment: CDR1 SGHDT and CDR2 YYEEEE. CDR3 nucleotide sequence: TGTGCCAGCACGAGGGACAGGGGGCTACCTCGCTCTGGAAACACCATATATTTT. Its translation is CASTRDRGLPRSGNTIYF.

The chain links TRBV5-1 to TRBJ2-3; 9 bases fit TRBD1. CDR3 length equals 16 residues. The trim removed 4 bases at V and 0 bases at J, leaving 6 bases unmatched. Germline V lookup: CDR1 SGHRS, CDR2 YFSETQ. CDR3 loop: CASSTGTGISTDTQYF. DNA for the CDR3: TGCGCCAGCAGCACCGGGACAGGGATTAGCACAGATACGCAGTATTTT.

The chain's CDR3 is CASSLASRGLGGTEAFF. CDR3 DNA sequence: TGCGCCAGCAGCTTGGCGAGCCGAGGTTTGGGAGGAACTGAAGCTTTCTTT. The chain recombines TRBV5-1 with TRBJ1-1; D gene ambiguous. CDR3 size: 17 residues. V was pared by 0 bases and J by 5 bases, with 20 bases between. The germline gives CDR1 SGHRS, CDR2 YFSETQ.

In DNA, the CDR3 is TGCGCCAGCAGCGGATCAGGGGGCGCGGTGGGGAACTATGGCTACACCTTC. Translating gives CASSGSGGAVGNYGYTF. J is TRBJ1-2 and V is TRBV5-1; TRBD1 agrees at 8 bases. CDR1 and CDR2 (germline): SGHRS, YFSETQ. This CDR3 region has 17 residues. V was pared by 4 bases and J by 2 bases, with 13 bases of the junction left unmatched.

The chain joins TRBV13 to TRBJ2-5; 13 nucleotides line up with TRBD2. V lost 6 bases, J lost 4 bases, and 8 bases stayed unmatched. Germline CDR1 is PRHDT and CDR2 is FYEKMQ (reference sequence). CDR3 length: 16 residues. The CDR3, as DNA: TGTGCCAGCAGACTAGCGGGGGGGCCTTCGGGAGAGACCCAGTACTTC. Protein sequence: CASRLAGGPSGETQYF.

This clone was found once. The chain uses TRBV7-8 and TRBJ1-6; D is undetermined. CDR3 length equals 15 residues. CDR1 is SGHVS, CDR2 FQNEAQ, per germline. The V end was cut by 2 bases, the J end by 7 bases, with 12 bases between. The DNA for the CDR3 is TGTGCCAGCAGCTTATTTGGGTCAGGAAATTCACCCCTCCACTTT. Translation: CASSLFGSGNSPLHF. Combining the CDR3 with reference TRBV7-8 and TRBJ1-6 gives the whole variable domain GAGVSQSPRYKVAKRGQDVALRCDPISGHVSLFWYQQALGQGPEFLTYFQNEAQLDKSGLPSDRFFAERPEGSVSTLKIQRTQQEDSAVYLCASSLFGSGNSPLHFGNGTRLTVT.

The rearrangement links TRBV29-1 to TRBJ2-3; 10 bases align to TRBD2. CDR1 is SQVTM, CDR2 ANQGSEA, per germline. The CDR3 is 14 amino acids. V was clipped by 7 bases and J by 2 bases; unmatched bases: 6. CDR3 in DNA: TGCAGCGGCGAACTAGCGGGGCCCACAGATACGCAGTATTTT. Its translation: CSGELAGPTDTQYF.

This clone was observed a few times. The chain employs TRBV27 and TRBJ1-1; D remains unclear. The length of the CDR3 is 13 residues. Trimming left V 5 bases short and J 11 bases short, with 18 bases between. Germline V lookup: CDR1 MNHEY, CDR2 SMNVEV (reference sequence). DNA of the CDR3: TGTGCCAGCAGTCCCCGCTCCCCCCCTGGCGCTTTCTTT. The encoded protein is CASSPRSPPGAFF.

This chain joins TRBV2 and TRBJ2-1; TRBD2 agrees at 16 bases. The length of the CDR3 is 18 residues. The junction had 9 bases not matched to a gene; V was cut back by 8 bases and J by 2 bases. CDR1 is SNHLY, CDR2 FYNNEI, per germline. CDR3 residues: CASGGTSGGAWPYNEQFF. CDR3 nucleotides: TGTGCCAGCGGGGGGACTAGCGGGGGGGCCTGGCCCTACAATGAGCAGTTCTTC.

The chain carries TRBV6-5 and TRBJ1-1; 9 positions agree with TRBD1. The CDR3 totals 15 residues. With V trimmed by 5 bases and J by 6 bases, 10 bases remained unmatched. Per germline, CDR1 MNHEY and CDR2 SVGAGI. The CDR3 coding sequence is TGTGCCAGCAGTCTGGGGACAGGGCCGGGGGCTGAAGCTTTCTTT. Amino acids: CASSLGTGPGAEAFF.

This clone has just one count. This chain uses TRBV6-1 with TRBJ2-3; TRBD1 aligns across 7 bases. V shed 10 bases and J 4 bases; nucleotides not matched to a gene: 8. The CDR3 length is 13 residues. The germline V gene encodes CDR1 MNHNS and CDR2 SASEGT. For the CDR3, the DNA is TGTGCCAACAGATTACAGGGGCCAGATACGCAGTATTTT. Its translation is CANRLQGPDTQYF.

This clone was detected only once. This sequence joins TRBV2 and TRBJ2-7; 7 positions match TRBD1. The CDR3 has 14 residues. Trimming cost V 2 bases and J 4 bases; bases outside gene matches: 5. The germline V gene has CDR1 SNHLY and CDR2 FYNNEI. CDR3 coding DNA: TGTGCCAGCAGTGAATACAGGGGAGTGTACGAGCAGTACTTC. Its protein product is CASSEYRGVYEQYF.

This clone showed up just a few times. This chain uses TRBV6-1 with TRBJ1-1; perhaps TRBD1 as D (6 bases). The germline V and J ends were trimmed by 4 bases and 1 base, with 10 bases remaining between them. The V gene's germline CDR1 is MNHNS and CDR2 SASEGT. This CDR3 has 14 amino acids. CDR3 DNA: TGTGCCAGCAGTGTACTGGGACAGAACACTGAAGCTTTCTTT. It is translated as CASSVLGQNTEAFF.

This clone has just a few counts. The chain links TRBV4-1 to TRBJ1-1, with D tentatively TRBD1 (6 bases). The V and J ends lost 4 bases and 1 base respectively, with 16 bases between them. CDR1 and CDR2 from the germline V gene are MGHRA and YSYEKL. The CDR3 runs 16 residues. This CDR3 is CASSPPSGTRNTEAFF. The CDR3 coding sequence is TGCGCCAGCAGCCCACCCTCCGGGACACGGAACACTGAAGCTTTCTTT.